This T cell receptor (beta chain) was retrieved from a study of blood T cell repertoires in COVID-19. Study context: PBMCs, B-cell-depleted T cells, or T cells provided the cDNA or gDNA that made up the material.

While infection was still active, Seattle patients were enrolled and then followed longitudinally. Trimming removed 5 bases from V and 0 bases from J, with 10 bases in between. The CDR3 is 14 amino acids. CDR1 is SGHNT, CDR2 YYREEE, per germline (reference sequence). Method: immunoSEQ multiplex PCR; TCRdb's copy keeps in-frame clones and lacks some. Among about 180,000 clones listed, approximately 87% were seen once. The sequenced sample was peripheral blood. The TCR comes from a woman between 65 and 79 years old with COVID-19, enrolled during active disease. The gene calls are TRBV5-4 and TRBJ2-3; D not certain. The CDR3 nucleotides are TGTGCCAGCAGTCCCTTCGTAAGCACAGATACGCAGTATTTT. This translates into CASSPFVSTDTQYF.